These 17 T cell receptor beta chains came from one sample sequenced in a study of blood T cell repertoires in COVID-19. Method: immunoSEQ multiplex PCR; TCRdb's copy keeps in-frame clones and lacks some. The sample consists of roughly 180,000 clones, 85% of them appearing once. The sequencing input was PBMCs or T cells enriched from blood (not recorded which). These TCRs come from a man aged 40-55 years who had recovered from COVID-19.

About this clone: Other DNA variants within this sample encode the same CDR3. This chain uses TRBV28 with TRBJ2-1; 7 nucleotides match TRBD1. CDR1 MDHEN and CDR2 SYDVKM come from the germline V gene. V lost 6 bases, J lost 0 bases, and 2 bases stayed unmatched. This CDR3 contains 14 residues. The CDR3 sequence is CASSPGGSYNEQFF. Here the CDR3 DNA reads TGTGCCAGCAGCCCAGGGGGCTCCTACAATGAGCAGTTCTTC.

The CDR3 DNA sequence: TGTGCCAGCAGCCGGGAAAGAGGGCCCGAGCAGTACTTC. Protein sequence: CASSRERGPEQYF. V usage is TRBV27 and J usage is TRBJ2-7; weak D call: TRBD2 (5 bases). V gave up 6 bases and J gave up 6 bases, with 15 bases separating them. The germline gives CDR1 MNHEY, CDR2 SMNVEV (reference sequence). This CDR3 spans 13 amino acids.

The chain has TRBV28 and TRBJ1-1, with D possibly matching TRBD1 (6 bases). Germline V gene lookup returns CDR1 MDHEN and CDR2 SYDVKM. V was shortened by 4 bases and J by 9 bases, with 18 bases between the two germline ends. CDR3 size: 14 residues. DNA for the CDR3: TGTGCCAGCAGTTCCGTAACAACAGGGAAGAAAGCTTTCTTT. The encoded protein is CASSSVTTGKKAFF.

The chain links TRBV18 to TRBJ1-2, with a tentative D call TRBD1 (5 bases). The CDR3 contains 13 residues. Trimming pared 6 bases from V and 5 bases from J, leaving 13 bases between. The V gene's germline CDR1 is KGHSH and CDR2 LQKENI. The CDR3: CASSQQEGYGYTF. As DNA, the CDR3 is TGTGCCAGCTCTCAACAGGAAGGTTATGGCTACACCTTC.

V is TRBV24-1 and J is TRBJ1-5, with TRBD1 matching 7 bases. The CDR3 loop spans 16 amino acids. Germline V CDR1 and CDR2: KGHDR, SFDVKD. J gave up 7 bases and V 2 bases, and 10 bases lay outside the gene matches. CDR3 bases: TGTGCCACCAGTGATTCTAAGACAGGGACGAGGCAGCCCCAGCATTTT. Residues: CATSDSKTGTRQPQHF.

The count of this clone is one. The rearrangement joins TRBV7-9 to TRBJ1-4; TRBD1 agrees at 11 bases. Germline V gene data show CDR1 as SEHNR and CDR2 as FQNEAQ (reference sequence). V lost 2 bases to trimming and J lost 8 bases; unmatched junction nucleotides: 7. The CDR3 runs 16 residues. CDR3 coding DNA: TGTGCCAGCAGCTTAAAGATGGGACAGGGGGAGGAAAAACTGTTTTTT. This codes for CASSLKMGQGEEKLFF.

The rearrangement joins TRBV5-6 to TRBJ1-5, with TRBD1 matching over 9 bases. J was trimmed by 6 bases and V by 2 bases; bases with no gene match: 6. The CDR3 is 15 amino acids. Per the germline V gene, CDR1 is SGHDT and CDR2 is YYEEEE. The CDR3 spells CASSFGQGFLQPQHF. CDR3 sequence (DNA): TGTGCCAGCAGCTTCGGACAGGGGTTCCTTCAGCCCCAGCATTTT.

The rearrangement links TRBV2 to TRBJ1-5; the D gene is possibly TRBD1 (5 bases). CDR1 SNHLY and CDR2 FYNNEI come from the germline V gene. The V and J ends lost 6 bases and 4 bases respectively, with 19 bases between them. This CDR3 spans 16 amino acids. The CDR3 bases are TGTGCCAGCAGCCCTAGGGTACGGGGGGTGAATCAGCCCCAGCATTTT. Translated: CASSPRVRGVNQPQHF. The whole variable domain, remainder taken from reference TRBV2 and TRBJ1-5, is EPEVTQTPSHQVTQMGQEVILRCVPISNHLYFYWYRQILGQKVEFLVSFYNNEISEKSEIFDDQFSVERPDGSNFTLKIRSTKLEDSAMYFCASSPRVRGVNQPQHFGDGTRLSIL.

This sequence joins TRBV11-3 and TRBJ1-1; 7 bases agree with TRBD1. Unmatched junction bases numbered 2, after V lost 0 bases and J lost 4 bases. The CDR3 is 14 residues long. Germline lookup yields CDR1 SGHNT and CDR2 YENEEA. This chain's CDR3 is CASSLEWDSTEAFF. Written as DNA, the CDR3 is TGTGCCAGCAGCTTAGAGTGGGACAGCACTGAAGCTTTCTTT.

The chain has TRBV5-1 and TRBJ1-1; D unresolved. V was pared by 4 bases and J by 10 bases, with 29 bases between. There are 17 residues in the CDR3. The V gene's germline CDR1 is SGHRS and CDR2 YFSETQ. The CDR3 loop is CASSPSTLLSDPSGAFF. In DNA, the CDR3 is TGCGCCAGCAGCCCGTCCACTCTTTTAAGTGATCCCTCTGGAGCTTTCTTT.

This clone was found once. This rearrangement joins TRBV28 to TRBJ2-1, with 10 bases aligning to TRBD2. Germline lookup yields CDR1 MDHEN and CDR2 SYDVKM. The CDR3 spans 15 residues. The V gene end was trimmed by 5 bases and the J gene end by 10 bases; junction bases not matched to a gene: 11. The CDR3 protein is CASSPAAGGPGEQFF. CDR3 DNA sequence: TGTGCCAGCAGTCCAGCAGCGGGAGGGCCTGGGGAGCAGTTCTTC.

The V call is TRBV19, the J call TRBJ1-2; 7 nucleotides agree with TRBD1. The CDR3 has 13 amino acids. The germline gives CDR1 LNHDA, CDR2 SQIVND (reference sequence). V lost 3 bases to trimming and J lost 4 bases; unmatched junction nucleotides: 2. The CDR3 coding sequence is TGTGCCAGTAGTATGGGACAGCTCTATGGCTACACCTTC. Translating it yields CASSMGQLYGYTF.

The chain couples TRBV27 to TRBJ2-3, with 8 nucleotides matching TRBD1. The CDR3 loop spans 18 amino acids. The V gene end was trimmed by 4 bases and the J gene end by 0 bases; junction bases not matched to a gene: 12. CDR1 and CDR2 from the germline V gene are MNHEY and SMNVEV (reference sequence). CDR3 in amino acids: CASSSRTGSLLSTDTQYF. For the CDR3, the DNA is TGTGCCAGCAGTTCTCGGACAGGGAGCCTCCTTAGCACAGATACGCAGTATTTT.

The chain joins TRBV3-1 (or the pseudogene TRBV3-2) to TRBJ2-3; TRBD2 matches at 9 bases. Germline V gene sequence: CDR1 LGHDT, CDR2 YNNKEL (reference sequence). The CDR3 spans 16 residues. After removal of 1 base from V and 6 bases from J, the junction contained 8 bases not matched to a gene. The DNA of the CDR3 is TGTGCCAGCAGCCAAGCGGCGGGAGGGCCGGGTGATACGCAGTATTTT. Translating it yields CASSQAAGGPGDTQYF.

In its sample, this clone was seen once. J is TRBJ2-7 and V is TRBV5-1; 9 bases line up with TRBD1. V dropped 2 bases and J dropped 5; count of bases not matched to a gene: 5. The CDR3 consists of 14 residues. The germline CDR1 and CDR2 sequences are SGHRS and YFSETQ. In nucleotides, the CDR3 is TGCGCCAGCAGCTTAGGGACAGGGAAAGACGAGCAGTACTTC. It specifies CASSLGTGKDEQYF.

The CDR3 is CAWTERGHTDTQYF. In DNA, the CDR3 is TGTGCCTGGACAGAGCGGGGGCACACAGATACGCAGTATTTT. The chain carries TRBV30 and TRBJ2-3; 8 bases are a match to TRBD2. V trimming: 4 bases; J trimming: 2 bases; junction bases outside the gene matches: 5. Germline CDR1 reads GTSNPN; CDR2 reads SVGIG (reference sequence). This CDR3 contains 14 residues.

The chain couples TRBV28 to TRBJ1-2, with a tentative D call TRBD1 (5 bases). V was pared by 4 bases and J by 4 bases, with 10 bases between. Looked up from germline, CDR1 is MDHEN and CDR2 is SYDVKM. This CDR3 spans 13 amino acids. In nucleotides, the CDR3 is TGTGCCAGCAGTTCGGGGGATGGCTATGGCTACACCTTC. Translation: CASSSGDGYGYTF.